Listed here is a single T cell receptor (beta chain). Its antigen is currently unknown. Cultured CD4+ T-cell DNA underwent Oncomine TCR Beta short-read sequencing. From the PCR reads, TCRdb called clonotypes with MiXCR, one entry per CDR3 protein. The sample contains about 12,000 distinct CDR3 sequences, less than 40% of which appear only once. The CDR3 is made up of 14 amino acids. V dropped 5 bases and J dropped 4; count of bases not matched to a gene: 6. Germline lookup yields CDR1 SGHVS and CDR2 FNYEAQ. Treatment here: approximately 11-day PBMC culture with coronavirus spike peptide pools or control peptides (ViraFEST assay). This sample stems from a study of vaccination and CD4 T cells after COVID-19.

The clonotype originates from a human donor with COVID-19. The chain recombines TRBV7-6 with TRBJ2-7, with 9 bases lining up with TRBD1. Sequencing input: cultured CD4+ T cells from blood. As DNA, the CDR3 is TGTGCCAGCAGCCCAAGGACAGGGGTGTACGAGCAGTACTTC. This encodes CASSPRTGVYEQYF.